This T cell receptor beta chain was obtained from a study of blood T cell repertoires in COVID-19. Study information: Sites in the United States, Italy and Spain provided acute and convalescent COVID-19 samples. T cells, B-cell-depleted T cells, or PBMCs provided the cDNA or gDNA that served as material.

The germline V gene has CDR1 MNHNS and CDR2 SASEGT. CDR3 length: 13 residues. The V end was cut by 2 bases, the J end by 4 bases, with 8 bases between. In the authors' methods: Using reference gene primer amplification, nucleated cell counts were estimated. This table comes from immunoSEQ multiplex PCR, and its TCRdb copy is limited to in-frame clones, with some not included. V and J calls plus clone size are reproduced from that table; the DNA served to infer D and trimming. The data hold around 170,000 clones, with 80% to 90% observed a single time. This clonotype was sampled from a man aged 55 to 70 with acute or convalescent COVID-19. The rearrangement links TRBV6-1 to TRBJ1-1, with a tentative D call TRBD1 (5 bases). The specimen was peripheral blood. The CDR3 sequence: CASSERQGTEAFF. CDR3 nucleotide sequence: TGTGCCAGCAGTGAACGGCAGGGCACTGAAGCTTTCTTT.